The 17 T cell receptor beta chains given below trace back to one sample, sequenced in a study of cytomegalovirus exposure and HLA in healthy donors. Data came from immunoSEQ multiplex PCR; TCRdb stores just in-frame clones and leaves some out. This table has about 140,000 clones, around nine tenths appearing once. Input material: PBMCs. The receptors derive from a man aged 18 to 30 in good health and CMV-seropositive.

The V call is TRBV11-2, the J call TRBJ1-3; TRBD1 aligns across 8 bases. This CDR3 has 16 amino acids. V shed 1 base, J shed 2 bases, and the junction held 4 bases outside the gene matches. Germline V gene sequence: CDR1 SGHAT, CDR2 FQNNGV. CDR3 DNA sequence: TGTGCCAGCAGCTTAGCCTTGACAGGGGCTGGAAACACCATATATTTT. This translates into CASSLALTGAGNTIYF.

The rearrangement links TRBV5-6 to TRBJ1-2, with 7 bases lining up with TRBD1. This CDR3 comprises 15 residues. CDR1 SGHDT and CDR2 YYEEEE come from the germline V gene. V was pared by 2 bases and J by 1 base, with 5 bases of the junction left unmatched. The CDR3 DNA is TGTGCCAGCAGCTTCCGGGACAGCCTTAACTATGGCTACACCTTC. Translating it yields CASSFRDSLNYGYTF.

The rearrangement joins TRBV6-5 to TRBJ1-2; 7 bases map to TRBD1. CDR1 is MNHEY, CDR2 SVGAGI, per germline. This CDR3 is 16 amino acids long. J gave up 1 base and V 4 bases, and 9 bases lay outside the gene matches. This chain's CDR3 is CASSFGVGQLNYGYTF. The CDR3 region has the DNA TGTGCCAGCAGTTTTGGGGTGGGACAGCTTAACTATGGCTACACCTTC.

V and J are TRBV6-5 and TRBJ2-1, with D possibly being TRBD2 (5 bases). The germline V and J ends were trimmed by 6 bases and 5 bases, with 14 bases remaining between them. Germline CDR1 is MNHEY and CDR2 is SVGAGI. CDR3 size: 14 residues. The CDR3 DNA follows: TGTGCCAGCAGCCTACTGAGGGCGGACAATGAGCAGTTCTTC. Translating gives CASSLLRADNEQFF.

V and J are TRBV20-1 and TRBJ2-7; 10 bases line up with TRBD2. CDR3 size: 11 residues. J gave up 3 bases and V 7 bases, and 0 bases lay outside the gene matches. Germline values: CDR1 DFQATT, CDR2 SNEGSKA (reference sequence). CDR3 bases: TGCAGTGTAGCGGGGGGCTACGAGCAGTACTTC. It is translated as CSVAGGYEQYF.

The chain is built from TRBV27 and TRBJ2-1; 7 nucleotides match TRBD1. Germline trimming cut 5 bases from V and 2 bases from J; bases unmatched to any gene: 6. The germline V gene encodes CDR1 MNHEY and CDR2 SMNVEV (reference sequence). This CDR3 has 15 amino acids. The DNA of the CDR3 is TGTGCCAGCAGTGCCCGGGACAGTGCCTACAATGAGCAGTTCTTC. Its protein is CASSARDSAYNEQFF.

The CDR3 is CASSLYNGDYNSPLHF. Written as DNA, the CDR3 is TGTGCCAGCAGTTTATATAACGGAGACTATAATTCACCCCTCCACTTT. V gene TRBV27 combines with J gene TRBJ1-6; no clear D. CDR1 and CDR2 from the germline V gene are MNHEY and SMNVEV (reference sequence). The ends were cut back, 1 base at V and 3 bases at J, with 10 bases in the middle. CDR3 length: 16 amino acids.

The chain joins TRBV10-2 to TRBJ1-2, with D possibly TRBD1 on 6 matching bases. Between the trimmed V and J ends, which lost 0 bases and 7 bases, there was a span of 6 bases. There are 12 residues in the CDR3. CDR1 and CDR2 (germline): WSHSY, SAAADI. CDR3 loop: CASSESGGGYTF. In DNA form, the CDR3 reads TGCGCCAGCAGTGAGTCAGGGGGTGGCTACACCTTC.

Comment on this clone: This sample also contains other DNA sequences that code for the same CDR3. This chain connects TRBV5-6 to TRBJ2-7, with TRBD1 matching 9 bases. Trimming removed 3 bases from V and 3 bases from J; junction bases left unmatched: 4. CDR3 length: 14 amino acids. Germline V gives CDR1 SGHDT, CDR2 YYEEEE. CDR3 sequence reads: CASSWGTGHYEQYF. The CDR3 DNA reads TGTGCCAGCAGCTGGGGGACAGGGCACTACGAGCAGTACTTC. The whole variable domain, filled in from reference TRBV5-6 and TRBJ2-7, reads DAGVTQSPTHLIKTRGQQVTLRCSPKSGHDTVSWYQQALGQGPQFIFQYYEEEERQRGNFPDRFSGHQFPNYSSELNVNALLLGDSALYLCASSWGTGHYEQYFGPGTRLTVT.

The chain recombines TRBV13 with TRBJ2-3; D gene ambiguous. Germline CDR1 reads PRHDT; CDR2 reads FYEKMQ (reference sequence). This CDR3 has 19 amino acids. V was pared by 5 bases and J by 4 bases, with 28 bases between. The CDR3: CASSLPGDGLRNPPDTQYF. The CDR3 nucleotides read TGTGCCAGCAGCCTCCCGGGTGATGGTTTGCGGAACCCCCCAGATACGCAGTATTTT.

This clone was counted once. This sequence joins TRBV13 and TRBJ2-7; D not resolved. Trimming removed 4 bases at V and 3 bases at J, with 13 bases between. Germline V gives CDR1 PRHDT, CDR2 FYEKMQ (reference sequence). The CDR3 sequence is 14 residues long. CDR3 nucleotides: TGTGCCAGCAGCTCTAGAATTGCGAACTACGAGCAGTACTTC. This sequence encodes CASSSRIANYEQYF.

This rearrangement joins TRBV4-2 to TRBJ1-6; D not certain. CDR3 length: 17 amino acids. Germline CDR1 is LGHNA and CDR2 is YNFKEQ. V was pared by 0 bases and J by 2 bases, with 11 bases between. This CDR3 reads CASSQEMGRAYNSPLHF. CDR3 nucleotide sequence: TGTGCCAGCAGCCAAGAAATGGGCCGCGCCTATAATTCACCCCTCCACTTT.

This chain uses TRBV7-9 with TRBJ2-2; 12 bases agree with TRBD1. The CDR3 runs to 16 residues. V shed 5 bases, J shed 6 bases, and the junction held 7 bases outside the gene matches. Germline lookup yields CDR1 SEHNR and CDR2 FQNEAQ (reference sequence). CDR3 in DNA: TGTGCCAGCAGCCCTGGGGGACAGGGGGCATCCGGGGAGCTGTTTTTT. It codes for CASSPGGQGASGELFF.

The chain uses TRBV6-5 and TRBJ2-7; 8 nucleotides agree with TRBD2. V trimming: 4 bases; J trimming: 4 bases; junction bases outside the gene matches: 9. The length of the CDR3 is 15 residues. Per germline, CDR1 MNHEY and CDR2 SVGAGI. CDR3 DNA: TGTGCCAGCAGTTCTAGGACTAGCCGGAGGTACGAGCAGTACTTC. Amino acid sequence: CASSSRTSRRYEQYF.

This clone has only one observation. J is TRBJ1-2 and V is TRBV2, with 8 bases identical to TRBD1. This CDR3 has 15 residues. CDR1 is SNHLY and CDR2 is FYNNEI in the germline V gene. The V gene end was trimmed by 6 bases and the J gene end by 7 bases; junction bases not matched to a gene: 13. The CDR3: CASSAARGRSGGYTF. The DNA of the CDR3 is TGTGCCAGCAGCGCCGCCAGGGGGCGAAGTGGTGGCTACACCTTC. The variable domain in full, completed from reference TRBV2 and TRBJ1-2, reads EPEVTQTPSHQVTQMGQEVILRCVPISNHLYFYWYRQILGQKVEFLVSFYNNEISEKSEIFDDQFSVERPDGSNFTLKIRSTKLEDSAMYFCASSAARGRSGGYTFGSGTRLTVV.

The CDR3 DNA reads as TGTGCCAGCAGGAAAGGGGAAAGGTACACTGAAGCTTTCTTT. As protein: CASRKGERYTEAFF. The chain carries TRBV2 and TRBJ1-1; perhaps TRBD1 as D (5 bases). CDR3 size: 14 residues. V lost 6 bases to trimming and J lost 3 bases, with 14 bases between them. The germline V gene has CDR1 SNHLY and CDR2 FYNNEI.

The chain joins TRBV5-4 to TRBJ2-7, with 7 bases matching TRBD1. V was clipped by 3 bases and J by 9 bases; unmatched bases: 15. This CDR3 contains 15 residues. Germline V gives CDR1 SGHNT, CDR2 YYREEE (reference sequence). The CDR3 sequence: CASSSRGQKIIGQYF. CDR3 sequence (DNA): TGTGCCAGCAGCTCTAGGGGACAGAAGATCATCGGGCAGTACTTC. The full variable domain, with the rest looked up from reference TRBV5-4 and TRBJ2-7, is ETGVTQSPTHLIKTRGQQVTLRCSSQSGHNTVSWYQQALGQGPQFIFQYYREEENGRGNFPPRFSGLQFPNYSSELNVNALELDDSALYLCASSSRGQKIIGQYFGPGTRLTVT.